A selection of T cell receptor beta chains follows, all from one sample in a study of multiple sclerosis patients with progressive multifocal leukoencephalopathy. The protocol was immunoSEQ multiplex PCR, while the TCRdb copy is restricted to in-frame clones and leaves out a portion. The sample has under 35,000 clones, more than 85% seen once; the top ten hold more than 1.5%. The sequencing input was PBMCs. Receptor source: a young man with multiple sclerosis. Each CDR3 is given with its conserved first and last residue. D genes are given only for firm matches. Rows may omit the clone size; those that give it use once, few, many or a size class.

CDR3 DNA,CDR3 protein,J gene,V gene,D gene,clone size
TGTGCCAGCAGCTTAAGAGGGACTGAAGCTTTCTTT,CASSLRGTEAFF,TRBJ1-1,TRBV11-3,.,few
TGTGCCAGCAGCCGAACCTCGGGAGGCAATGAGCAGTTCTTC,CASSRTSGGNEQFF,TRBJ2-1,TRBV11-2,TRBD2,.
TGTGCCAGCAGTGGGGGAGGGTGGGGACAGCCCCAGCATTTT,CASSGGGWGQPQHF,TRBJ1-5,TRBV2,.,.
TGTGCCAGCAGTGGAGGGTTCGCTGAAGCTTTCTTT,CASSGGFAEAFF,TRBJ1-1,TRBV2,.,.
TGTGCCAGCAGCTTCCGCTACAAGAACTATGGCTACACCTTC,CASSFRYKNYGYTF,TRBJ1-2,TRBV11-2,.,.
TGCGCCAGCAGCCCGGGGACAGGGAATGAAAAACTGTTTTTT,CASSPGTGNEKLFF,TRBJ1-4,TRBV5-1,TRBD1,.
TGTGCCAGCAGTGGGGACGGAGTAAGCTACGAGCAGTACTTC,CASSGDGVSYEQYF,TRBJ2-7,TRBV2,.,.
TGTGCCAGCAGTGCCAGGGGGCTGGAAGGCTACACCTTC,CASSARGLEGYTF,TRBJ1-2,TRBV28,TRBD1,.
TGTGCCAGCAGCCCCGGGTCTTCCTATGGCTACACCTTC,CASSPGSSYGYTF,TRBJ1-2,TRBV6-5,.,.
TGTGCCAGCAGCTCCTGGGGCGGGGGTCTCTACGAGCAGTACTTC,CASSSWGGGLYEQYF,TRBJ2-7,TRBV5-4,TRBD2,.
TGTGCCAGCGGTGAAGGGGAATCAGTTTACTACAATGAGCAGTTCTTC,CASGEGESVYYNEQFF,TRBJ2-1,TRBV2,.,.
TGTGCCAGTAGTAGGGACAGGGGGACCTACGAGCAGTACTTC,CASSRDRGTYEQYF,TRBJ2-7,TRBV19,TRBD1,.
TGCGCCAGCAGCCGGACAGGGGGCACGGCCAAAAACATTCAGTACTTC,CASSRTGGTAKNIQYF,TRBJ2-4,TRBV5-1,TRBD1,.
TGCGCCAGCAGCTTGGGTAATAGGGGGGGAGAGCCCCAGCATTTT,CASSLGNRGGEPQHF,TRBJ1-5,TRBV5-1,.,.
TGTGCCAGCAGTTTAAGCCCGGCTATAGATACGCAGTATTTT,CASSLSPAIDTQYF,TRBJ2-3,TRBV27,.,.
TGCAGCGTTGAAGCAGGGCCTTCGAACACTGAAGCTTTCTTT,CSVEAGPSNTEAFF,TRBJ1-1,TRBV29-1,.,.
TGCGCCAGCAGCTTGGGTCAGATCACCGGGGAGCTGTTTTTT,CASSLGQITGELFF,TRBJ2-2,TRBV5-1,.,.
TGTGCCAGCAGTTTTGTGGGGGCAGGGAGTAGCAATGAGCAGTTCTTC,CASSFVGAGSSNEQFF,TRBJ2-1,TRBV27,.,.
TGTGCCAGTAGTGTAGTCGGCTTCGGCGAGCAGTACTTC,CASSVVGFGEQYF,TRBJ2-7,TRBV19,.,.
TGTGCCAGCAGCTTAGGCCGGAACTCCTACGAGCAGTACTTC,CASSLGRNSYEQYF,TRBJ2-7,TRBV7-9,.,.